The entry that follows covers one T cell receptor (beta chain) sequence. What it recognizes is unknown. The V and J ends lost 2 bases and 7 bases, in that order; junction bases with no gene match: 6. Germline V lookup: CDR1 SGDLS, CDR2 YYNGEE. CDR3 size: 14 residues. TCR alpha and TCR beta cDNA libraries with sample barcodes and UMIs came from 5'RACE using constant-segment primers. MiXCR was run by TCRdb on the 5' RACE reads, yielding one entry per CDR3 protein. The repertoire consists of 250,000 to 350,000 distinct CDR3 sequences, with 15% to 20% occurring once and the leading ten covering more than 20%. The sample comes from a study of T-cell memory formation after mild COVID-19. General study points: Of the contracting clones, CD4+ ones lay mainly in CM and EM, and CD8+ ones in EMRA. Cross-reactive memory seemingly joined, as some responding clones were found in pre-infection memory. Day 15 to 85 contractors were CD4/CD8 balanced; later expanders leaned CD4+.

The material sequenced was PBMCs or a T cell subset sorted from them (not recorded which). The TCR was taken from a man aged 18-30 years who had mild COVID-19 (a few samples of this study predate the infection). Cell type and time point are not known. This rearrangement joins TRBV9 to TRBJ2-1, with TRBD2 matching over 7 bases. Written as DNA, the CDR3 is TGTGCCAGCAGCGTGACGGGGGGTTTGAATGAGCAGTTCTTC. As protein: CASSVTGGLNEQFF.